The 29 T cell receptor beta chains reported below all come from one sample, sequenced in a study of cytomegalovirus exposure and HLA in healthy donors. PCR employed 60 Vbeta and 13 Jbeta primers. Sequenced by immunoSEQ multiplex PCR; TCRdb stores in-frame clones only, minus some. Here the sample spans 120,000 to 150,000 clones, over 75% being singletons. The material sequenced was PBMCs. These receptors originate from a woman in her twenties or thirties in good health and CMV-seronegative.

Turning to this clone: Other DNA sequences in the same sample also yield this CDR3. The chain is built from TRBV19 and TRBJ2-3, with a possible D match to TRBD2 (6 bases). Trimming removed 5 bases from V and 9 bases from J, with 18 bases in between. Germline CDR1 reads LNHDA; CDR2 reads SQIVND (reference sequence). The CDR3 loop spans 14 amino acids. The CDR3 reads CASSPMAPGDTQYF. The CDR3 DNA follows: TGTGCCAGTAGTCCTATGGCGCCGGGGGACACGCAGTATTTT. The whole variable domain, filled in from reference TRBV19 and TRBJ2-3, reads DGGITQSPKYLFRKEGQNVTLSCEQNLNHDAMYWYRQDPGQGLRLIYYSQIVNDFQKGDIAEGYSVSREKKESFPLTVTSAQKNPTAFYLCASSPMAPGDTQYFGPGTRLTVL.

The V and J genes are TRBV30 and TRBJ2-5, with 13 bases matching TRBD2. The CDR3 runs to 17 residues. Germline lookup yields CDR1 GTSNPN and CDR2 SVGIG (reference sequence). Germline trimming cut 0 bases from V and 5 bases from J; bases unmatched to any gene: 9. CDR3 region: CAWSVQSLAGGLETQYF. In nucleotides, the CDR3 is TGTGCCTGGAGTGTACAATCACTAGCGGGAGGGCTGGAGACCCAGTACTTC.

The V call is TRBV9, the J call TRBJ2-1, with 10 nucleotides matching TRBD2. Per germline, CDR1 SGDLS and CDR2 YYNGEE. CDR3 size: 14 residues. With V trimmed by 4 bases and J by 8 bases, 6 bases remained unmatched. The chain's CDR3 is CASSLGTSADEQFF. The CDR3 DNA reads TGTGCCAGCAGCCTCGGGACTAGCGCAGATGAGCAGTTCTTC.

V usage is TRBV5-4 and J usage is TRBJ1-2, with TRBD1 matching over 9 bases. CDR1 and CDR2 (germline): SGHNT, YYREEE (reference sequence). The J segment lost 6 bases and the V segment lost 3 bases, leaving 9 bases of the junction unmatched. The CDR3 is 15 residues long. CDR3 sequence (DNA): TGTGCCAGCAGCTCGCCCTTACAGGGGGCTGATGGCTACACCTTC. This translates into CASSSPLQGADGYTF.

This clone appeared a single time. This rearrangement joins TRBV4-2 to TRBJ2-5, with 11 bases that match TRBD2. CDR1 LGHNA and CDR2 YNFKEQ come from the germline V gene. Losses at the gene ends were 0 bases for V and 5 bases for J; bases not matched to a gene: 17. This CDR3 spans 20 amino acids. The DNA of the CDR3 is TGTGCCAGCAGCCAAGACCCACCTTCTCTTAGCGGGGGGGCCGAGGAGACCCAGTACTTC. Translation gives CASSQDPPSLSGGAEETQYF.

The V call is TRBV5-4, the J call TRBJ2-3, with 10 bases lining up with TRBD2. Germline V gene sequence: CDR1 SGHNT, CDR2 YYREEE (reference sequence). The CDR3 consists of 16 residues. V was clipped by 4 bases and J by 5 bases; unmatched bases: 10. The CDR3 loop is CASSPSPSGSRDTQYF. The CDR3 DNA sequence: TGTGCCAGCAGCCCATCTCCTAGCGGGAGTCGAGATACGCAGTATTTT.

The CDR3 DNA reads as TGTGCCAGCAGTGACGGGCGGTTAGCGAGATACAATGAGCAGTTCTTC. Translated, it gives CASSDGRLARYNEQFF. This chain connects TRBV2 to TRBJ2-1, with a weak D call TRBD2 (5 bases). Trimming pared 3 bases from V and 4 bases from J, leaving 16 bases between. The CDR3 covers 16 residues. Germline V gene sequence: CDR1 SNHLY, CDR2 FYNNEI.

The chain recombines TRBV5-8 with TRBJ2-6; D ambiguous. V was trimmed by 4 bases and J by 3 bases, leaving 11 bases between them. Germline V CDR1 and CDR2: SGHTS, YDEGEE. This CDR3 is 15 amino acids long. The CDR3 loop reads CASSPGSGGANVLTF. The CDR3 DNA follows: TGTGCCAGCAGCCCCGGGTCGGGTGGGGCCAACGTCCTGACTTTC.

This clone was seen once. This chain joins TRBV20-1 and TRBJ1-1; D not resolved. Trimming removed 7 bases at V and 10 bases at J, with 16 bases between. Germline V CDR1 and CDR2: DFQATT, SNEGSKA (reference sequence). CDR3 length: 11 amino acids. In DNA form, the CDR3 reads TGCAGTGGGAGCGGGGAAACCGGAGCTTTCTTT. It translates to CSGSGETGAFF.

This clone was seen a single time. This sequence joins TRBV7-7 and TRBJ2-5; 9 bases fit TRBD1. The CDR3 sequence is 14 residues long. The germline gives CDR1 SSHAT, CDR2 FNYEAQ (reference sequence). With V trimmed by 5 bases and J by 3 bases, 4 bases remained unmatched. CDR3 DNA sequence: TGTGCCAGCAGCCTCGACAGGGGGGAAGAGACCCAGTACTTC. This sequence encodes CASSLDRGEETQYF.

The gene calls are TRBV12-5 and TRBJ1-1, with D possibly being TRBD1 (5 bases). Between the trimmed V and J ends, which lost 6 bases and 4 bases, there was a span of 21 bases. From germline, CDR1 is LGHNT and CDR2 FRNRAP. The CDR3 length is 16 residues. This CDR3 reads CASGRGSSGGPTEAFF. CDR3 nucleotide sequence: TGTGCTAGTGGCCGGGGGAGTTCGGGGGGTCCCACTGAAGCTTTCTTT.

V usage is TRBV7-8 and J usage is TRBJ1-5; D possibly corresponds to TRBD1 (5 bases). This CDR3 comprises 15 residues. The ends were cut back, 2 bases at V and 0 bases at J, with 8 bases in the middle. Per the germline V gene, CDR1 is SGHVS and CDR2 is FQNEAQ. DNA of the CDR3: TGTGCCAGCAGCTTATTAGGGGATAGCAATCAGCCCCAGCATTTT. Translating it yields CASSLLGDSNQPQHF.

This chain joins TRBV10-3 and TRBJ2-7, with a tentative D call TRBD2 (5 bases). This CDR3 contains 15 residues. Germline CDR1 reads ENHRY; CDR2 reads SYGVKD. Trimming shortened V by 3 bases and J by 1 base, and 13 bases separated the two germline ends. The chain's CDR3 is CAISDGERKSYEQYF. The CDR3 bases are TGTGCCATCAGTGACGGGGAAAGGAAGTCCTACGAGCAGTACTTC.

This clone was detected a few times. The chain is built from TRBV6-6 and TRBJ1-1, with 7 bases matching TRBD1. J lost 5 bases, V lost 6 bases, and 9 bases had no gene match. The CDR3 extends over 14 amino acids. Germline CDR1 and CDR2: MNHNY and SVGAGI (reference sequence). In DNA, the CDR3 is TGTGCCAGCAGCTCAATTGGGGGACAGACTGAAGCTTTCTTT. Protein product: CASSSIGGQTEAFF.

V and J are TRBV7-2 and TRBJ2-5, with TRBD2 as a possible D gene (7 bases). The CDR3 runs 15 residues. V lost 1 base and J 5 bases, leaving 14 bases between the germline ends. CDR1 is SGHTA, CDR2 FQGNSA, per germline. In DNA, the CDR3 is TGTGCCAGCAGCTTAGTGGGGGGGCCTCCCGAGACCCAGTACTTC. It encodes CASSLVGGPPETQYF.

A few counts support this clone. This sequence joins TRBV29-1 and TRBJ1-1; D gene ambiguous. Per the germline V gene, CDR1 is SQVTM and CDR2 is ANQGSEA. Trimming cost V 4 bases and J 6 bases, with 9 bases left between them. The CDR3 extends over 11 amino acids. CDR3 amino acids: CSVVLGAEAFF. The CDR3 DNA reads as TGCAGCGTTGTCCTGGGCGCTGAAGCTTTCTTT.

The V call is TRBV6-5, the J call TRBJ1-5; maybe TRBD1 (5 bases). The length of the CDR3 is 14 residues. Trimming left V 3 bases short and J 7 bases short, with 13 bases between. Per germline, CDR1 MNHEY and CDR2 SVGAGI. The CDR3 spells CASSYSRVGQPQHF. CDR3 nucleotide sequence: TGTGCCAGCAGTTATTCCAGGGTTGGCCAGCCCCAGCATTTT.

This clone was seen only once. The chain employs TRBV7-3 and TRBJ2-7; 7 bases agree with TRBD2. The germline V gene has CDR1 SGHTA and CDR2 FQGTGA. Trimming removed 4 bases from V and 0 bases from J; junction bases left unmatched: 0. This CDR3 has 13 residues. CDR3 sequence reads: CASSSGGSYEQYF. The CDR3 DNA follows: TGTGCCAGCAGCTCGGGGGGCTCCTACGAGCAGTACTTC.

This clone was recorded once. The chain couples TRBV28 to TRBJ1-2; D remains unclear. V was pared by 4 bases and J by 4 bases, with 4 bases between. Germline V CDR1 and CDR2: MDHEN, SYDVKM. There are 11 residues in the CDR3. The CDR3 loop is CASSSLYGYTF. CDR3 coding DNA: TGTGCCAGCAGTTCCCTCTATGGCTACACCTTC.

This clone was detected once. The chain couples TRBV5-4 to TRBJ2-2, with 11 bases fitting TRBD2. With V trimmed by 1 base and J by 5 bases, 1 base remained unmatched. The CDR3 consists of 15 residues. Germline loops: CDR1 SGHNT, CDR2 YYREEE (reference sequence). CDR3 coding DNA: TGTGCCAGCAGCTTGCCTAGCGGGAGGACCGGGGAGCTGTTTTTT. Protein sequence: CASSLPSGRTGELFF.

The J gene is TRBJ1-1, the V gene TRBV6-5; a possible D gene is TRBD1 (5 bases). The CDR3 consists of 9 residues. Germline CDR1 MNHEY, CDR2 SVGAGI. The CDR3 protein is CGGYTEAFF. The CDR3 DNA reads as TGTGGGGGCTACACTGAAGCTTTCTTT.

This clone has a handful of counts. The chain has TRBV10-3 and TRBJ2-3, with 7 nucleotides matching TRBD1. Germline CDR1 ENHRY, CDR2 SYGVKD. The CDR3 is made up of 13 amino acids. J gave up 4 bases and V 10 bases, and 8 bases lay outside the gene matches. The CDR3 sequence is CATKDREADTQYF. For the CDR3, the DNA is TGTGCCACCAAAGACAGGGAAGCAGATACGCAGTATTTT.

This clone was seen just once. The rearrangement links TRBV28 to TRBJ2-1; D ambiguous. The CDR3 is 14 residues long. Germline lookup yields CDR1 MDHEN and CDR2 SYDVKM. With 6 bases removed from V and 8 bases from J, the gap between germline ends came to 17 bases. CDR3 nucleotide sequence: TGTGCCAGCAGCCCACCGGTCCGAGGCCATGAGCAGTTCTTC. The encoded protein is CASSPPVRGHEQFF.

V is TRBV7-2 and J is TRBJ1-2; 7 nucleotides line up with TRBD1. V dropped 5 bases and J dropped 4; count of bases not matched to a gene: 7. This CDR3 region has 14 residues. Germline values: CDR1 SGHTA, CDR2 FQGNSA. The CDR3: CASSLTGKGYGYTF. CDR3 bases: TGTGCCAGCAGCCTGACAGGGAAGGGCTATGGCTACACCTTC.

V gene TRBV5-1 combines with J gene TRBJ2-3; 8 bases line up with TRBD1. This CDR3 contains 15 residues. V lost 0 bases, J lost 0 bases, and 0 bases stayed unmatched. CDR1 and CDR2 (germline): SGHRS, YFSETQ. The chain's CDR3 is CASSLGDRSTDTQYF. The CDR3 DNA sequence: TGCGCCAGCAGCTTGGGGGACAGGAGCACAGATACGCAGTATTTT. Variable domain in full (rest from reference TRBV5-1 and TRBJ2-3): KAGVTQTPRYLIKTRGQQVTLSCSPISGHRSVSWYQQTPGQGLQFLFEYFSETQRNKGNFPGRFSGRQFSNSRSEMNVSTLELGDSALYLCASSLGDRSTDTQYFGPGTRLTVL.

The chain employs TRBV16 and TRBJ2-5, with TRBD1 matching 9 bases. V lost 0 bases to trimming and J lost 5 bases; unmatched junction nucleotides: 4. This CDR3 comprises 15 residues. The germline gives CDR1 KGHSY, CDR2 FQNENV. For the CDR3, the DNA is TGTGCCAGCAGCCAATCGGGACAGGGCCAGGAGACCCAGTACTTC. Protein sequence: CASSQSGQGQETQYF.

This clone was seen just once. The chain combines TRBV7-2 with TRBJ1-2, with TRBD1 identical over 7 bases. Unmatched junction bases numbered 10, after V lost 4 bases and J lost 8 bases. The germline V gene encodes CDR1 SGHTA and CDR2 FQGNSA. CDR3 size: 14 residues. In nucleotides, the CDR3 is TGTGCCAGCAGCTCCTTACGGACAGGTCGGGGCTACACCTTC. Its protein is CASSSLRTGRGYTF.

The CDR3 nucleotides are TGTGCCAGCAGTAAGAGGGCGCAGAACACTGAAGCTTTCTTT. It yields the protein CASSKRAQNTEAFF. The chain carries TRBV28 and TRBJ1-1, with D hard to call. The CDR3 sequence is 14 residues long. Germline V gene lookup returns CDR1 MDHEN and CDR2 SYDVKM. V was clipped by 5 bases and J by 1 base, with 11 bases between them.

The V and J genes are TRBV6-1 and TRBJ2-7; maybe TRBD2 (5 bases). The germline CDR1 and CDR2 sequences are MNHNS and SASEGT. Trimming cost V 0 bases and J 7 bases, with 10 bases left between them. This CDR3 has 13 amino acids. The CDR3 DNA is TGTGCCAGCAGTGAAGCCCTTAGCGTTGAGCAGTACTTC. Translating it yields CASSEALSVEQYF.